This T cell receptor beta chain derives from a study of cytomegalovirus exposure and HLA in healthy donors (dated by TCRdb to 2016 to 2017). For context, the study as a whole: A later analysis indicated that the 120 or so validation repertoires were generated on the platform also employed for the 600 to 750 repertoires of the first cohort. The study aimed to test whether signatures of past pathogen exposure could be identified by cataloging public T cell receptors. A separate validation cohort of over 95 different subjects was used in addition to the approximately 700-subject first cohort. To predict cytomegalovirus infection status, the study brought together high-throughput TCR immunosequencing, statistical association of individual TCRs with disease status, and machine learning. The full study reports these points: Most TCR sequences were seen in very few donors, while some public TCRs were found in many individuals. The authors suggested that the approach could potentially be generalized to other disease states and immunological phenotypes. In the study, around 160 TCR beta chains were listed as associated with cytomegalovirus. A later analysis lacked HLA typing for the validation cohort, so it scored co-occurrence in that cohort across all 120 or so repertoires. In both the original and validation cohorts, the classifier was reported to diagnose cytomegalovirus status with high specificity and sensitivity. In vitro tests confirmed that a few of the cytomegalovirus-associated TCR beta chains recognize cytomegalovirus antigens. In a later analysis, TCRs clustered in the first cohort were found to also tend to co-occur in the 130 or so validation repertoires, with around 94% of cluster scores above 0.

To prepare the library, the immunoSEQ multiplex PCR assay was applied. From the authors' description of their analysis: A statistical classification framework was built to diagnose cytomegalovirus status from the catalog of TCR beta chain sequences. TCRdb retrieved this table from immuneACCESS and kept in-frame rearrangements only. Not all clones are present; in checked studies, unresolved V genes account for under half, and no reason is known for the remainder. V and J calls and clone size are copied from that table; D and trimming were computed from the DNA. This sample gives roughly 80,000 clones in total; approximately 95% of them show up just once. The ten largest clones take up about 2.1% of the sample. The donors belonged to the validation cohort of over a hundred subjects, which was separate from the roughly 700-subject first cohort. The germline V gene (reference sequence) yields MNHEY for CDR1 and SMNVEV for CDR2. V lost 5 bases and J lost 4 bases; the stretch between them is 11 bases long. CDR3 length: 13 amino acids, cysteine to phenylalanine. The read is trimmed to its CDR3 DNA, 39 bases read in frame from base 1.

Concerning this clone itself: The clone's antigen remains unknown. Nothing much larger sits one base from this clone, and base qualities are not available.

The sequence was obtained from a woman aged 18-29 years in good health and CMV-seronegative. The V gene is TRBV27 and the J gene is TRBJ1-2; TRBD1 is a weak D gene call, 5 bases matching. Sequences were obtained from PBMCs. Here the CDR3 is given as CASSPDSTYGYTF. The nucleotide sequence is TGTGCCAGCAGTCCTGACAGTACCTATGGCTACACCTTC.